These 26 T cell receptor beta chains came from one sample sequenced in a study of T-cell reconstitution after alpha-beta-depleted transplantation in children. The authors prepared the TCRbeta library with unique molecular identifiers. TCRdb used MiXCR to reprocess the PCR reads, holding one entry per CDR3 protein. The data contain about 640,000 distinct CDR3 sequences, about 15% of them seen just once; the ten biggest clones take up approximately 1%. Specimen: PBMCs from the stem cell graft donor, collected from the stem cell graft. Receptor source: a human donor who donated a stem cell graft to a child with acute myeloid leukemia.

In its sample, this clonotype was seen many times. The rearrangement uses TRBV6-5 and TRBJ1-1; 7 positions agree with TRBD1. The CDR3 sequence is 14 residues long. From germline, CDR1 is MNHEY and CDR2 SVGAGI. V shed 4 bases and J 3 bases; nucleotides not matched to a gene: 5. In DNA form, the CDR3 reads TGTGCCAGCAGTTTACAGGGGAGGTACACTGAAGCTTTCTTT. Its protein product is CASSLQGRYTEAFF.

The chain employs TRBV27 and TRBJ2-1, with D maybe TRBD2 (6 bases). CDR1 is MNHEY, CDR2 SMNVEV, per germline (reference sequence). V shed 5 bases and J shed 4 bases, with 12 bases lying between them. This CDR3 region has 14 residues. CDR3 amino acids: CASSHRGSYNEQFF. The CDR3 DNA sequence: TGTGCCAGCAGTCACCGGGGGTCGTACAATGAGCAGTTCTTC.

The rearrangement joins TRBV15 to TRBJ2-5; 9 nucleotides line up with TRBD2. V trimming: 3 bases; J trimming: 1 base; junction bases outside the gene matches: 3. The germline V gene encodes CDR1 LNHNV and CDR2 YYDKDF (reference sequence). CDR3 size: 15 residues. The CDR3 coding sequence is TGTGCCACCAGCAGTGGTAGCGGGGGCCAAGAGACCCAGTACTTC. Its translation: CATSSGSGGQETQYF.

This chain connects TRBV7-9 to TRBJ2-2, with D unresolved. Trimming took off 1 base at V and 5 bases at J, with 11 bases between the two ends. Germline V gene sequence: CDR1 SEHNR, CDR2 FQNEAQ (reference sequence). The CDR3 sequence is 15 residues long. CDR3 nucleotides: TGTGCCAGCAGCTTAGTACGGCAGGATACCGGGGAGCTGTTTTTT. Its protein is CASSLVRQDTGELFF.

This clonotype was counted ten times or more. J is TRBJ2-1 and V is TRBV13; 7 bases line up with TRBD2. In germline, CDR1 is PRHDT, CDR2 FYEKMQ (reference sequence). With V trimmed by 5 bases and J by 6 bases, 4 bases remained unmatched. The CDR3 covers 13 residues. Written as DNA, the CDR3 is TGTGCCAGCAGCGGGGGAGGGGTCAATGAGCAGTTCTTC. Translating it yields CASSGGGVNEQFF. Full variable domain (remainder filled in from reference TRBV13 and TRBJ2-1): AAGVIQSPRHLIKEKRETATLKCYPIPRHDTVYWYQQGPGQDPQFLISFYEKMQSDKGSIPDRFSAQQFSDYHSELNMSSLELGDSALYFCASSGGGVNEQFFGPGTRLTVL.

The chain joins TRBV12-3 or TRBV12-4 to TRBJ2-1; 9 bases fit TRBD1. V lost 3 bases, J lost 5 bases, and 8 bases stayed unmatched. This CDR3 comprises 16 residues. CDR3 region: CASSFEGQGPNNEQFF. The CDR3 region has the DNA TGTGCCAGCAGTTTTGAGGGACAGGGTCCCAACAATGAGCAGTTCTTC.

This clonotype was detected many times. The V gene is TRBV5-1, the J gene TRBJ1-1; 8 bases match TRBD1. CDR1 and CDR2 (germline): SGHRS, YFSETQ. Trimming removed 1 base from V and 5 bases from J; junction bases left unmatched: 7. The CDR3 runs 15 residues. The CDR3 sequence: CASSLSQGARTEAFF. Here the CDR3 DNA reads TGCGCCAGCAGCTTGTCCCAGGGGGCGAGGACTGAAGCTTTCTTT.

About this clonotype itself: At one boundary the junction diverges from the germline segment, which might be a read error. The gene calls are TRBV29-1 and TRBJ1-5; a possible D gene is TRBD1 (5 bases). This CDR3 contains 13 residues. Germline values: CDR1 SQVTM, CDR2 ANQGSEA. As DNA, the CDR3 is TGCAGCGTTGGGGGCAGCGGAAATCAGCCCCATCATTTT. Its translation is CSVGGSGNQPHHF.

The chain links TRBV12-3 or TRBV12-4 to TRBJ2-3; D unresolved. Trimming stripped 5 bases from V and 4 bases from J, with 19 bases between. The CDR3 loop spans 16 amino acids. CDR3 sequence reads: CASSPRRVLQADTQYF. In DNA form, the CDR3 reads TGTGCCAGCAGTCCCCGAAGGGTACTTCAAGCAGATACGCAGTATTTT.

The chain links TRBV15 to TRBJ2-1; D may correspond to TRBD1 or TRBD2 (5 bases each). Germline V gene sequence: CDR1 LNHNV, CDR2 YYDKDF (reference sequence). The CDR3 consists of 14 residues. Trimming removed 0 bases from V and 6 bases from J, with 9 bases in between. For the CDR3, the DNA is TGTGCCACCAGCAGAGATTTGGGGGTCAATGAGCAGTTCTTC. Protein sequence: CATSRDLGVNEQFF.

This clonotype has at least ten counts. This chain joins TRBV10-3 and TRBJ2-2, with D perhaps matching TRBD2 (5 bases). In germline, CDR1 is ENHRY, CDR2 SYGVKD. The CDR3 consists of 14 residues. V dropped 2 bases and J dropped 6 bases, with 10 bases sitting between them. CDR3 residues: CAISEGLAAGELFF. CDR3 DNA: TGTGCCATCAGTGAGGGGCTAGCTGCCGGGGAGCTGTTTTTT.

This clonotype was seen at least ten times. This sequence joins TRBV12-3 or TRBV12-4 and TRBJ2-4; maybe TRBD1 (6 bases). V gave up 0 bases and J gave up 7 bases, with 10 bases separating them. The CDR3 extends over 14 amino acids. CDR3 nucleotide sequence: TGTGCCAGCAGTTTAGCGGGGGCAGGTAACATTCAGTACTTC. As protein: CASSLAGAGNIQYF.

The chain carries TRBV25-1 and TRBJ2-3; the D is unclear. Germline-derived CDR1 and CDR2 are MGHDK and SYGVNS. This CDR3 is 15 amino acids long. Trimming removed 3 bases at V and 2 bases at J, with 12 bases between. CDR3 coding DNA: TGTGCCAGCAGTGACCCCGCGGTTCCCACAGATACGCAGTATTTT. This sequence encodes CASSDPAVPTDTQYF.

This clonotype was observed at least ten times. This sequence joins TRBV20-1 and TRBJ2-1, with 9 bases lining up with TRBD2. The V gene's germline CDR1 is DFQATT and CDR2 SNEGSKA (reference sequence). Trimming removed 1 base from V and 4 bases from J; junction bases left unmatched: 11. This CDR3 region has 17 residues. CDR3 protein: CSARVPRGGNSYNEQFF. The DNA of the CDR3 is TGCAGTGCTAGAGTTCCGCGGGGGGGCAATTCTTACAATGAGCAGTTCTTC.

The J gene is TRBJ2-2, the V gene TRBV12-3 or TRBV12-4; D gene ambiguous. Trimming shortened V by 7 bases and J by 4 bases, and 10 bases separated the two germline ends. The CDR3 is 13 amino acids. In DNA form, the CDR3 reads TGTGCCAGCACCCCAGCAACCACCGGGGAGCTGTTTTTT. Its translation: CASTPATTGELFF.

The V and J genes are TRBV7-9 and TRBJ2-1; TRBD1 is a possible D gene (6 bases). The CDR3 runs to 16 residues. The V end was cut by 5 bases, the J end by 6 bases, with 20 bases between. Germline-derived CDR1 and CDR2 are SEHNR and FQNEAQ (reference sequence). The CDR3 loop reads CASSIPDTQGFNEQFF. CDR3 bases: TGTGCCAGCAGCATACCAGACACACAGGGCTTCAATGAGCAGTTCTTC.

V usage is TRBV20-1 and J usage is TRBJ2-1, with D perhaps TRBD1 (6 bases). V was clipped by 5 bases and J by 5 bases, with 28 bases between them. CDR1 is DFQATT and CDR2 is SNEGSKA in the germline V gene (reference sequence). There are 18 residues in the CDR3. The CDR3 region has the DNA TGCAGTGCTGAAGGGCCCTTGACCCTTTTCGGGGACAACAATGAGCAGTTCTTC. Its translation is CSAEGPLTLFGDNNEQFF.

There are a few counts of this clonotype. CDR3 protein: CASSPLWAGKTQYF. In DNA form, the CDR3 reads TGCGCCAGCAGCCCCTTATGGGCGGGGAAGACCCAGTACTTC. The rearrangement uses TRBV5-1 and TRBJ2-5, with D maybe TRBD2 (6 bases). The CDR3 sequence is 14 residues long. The V and J ends lost 4 bases and 6 bases respectively, with 16 bases between them. Germline lookup yields CDR1 SGHRS and CDR2 YFSETQ.

V and J are TRBV7-9 and TRBJ2-1; D might be TRBD1 or TRBD2, each matching 5 bases. V lost 2 bases, J lost 6 bases, and 20 bases lay in between. CDR3 size: 17 residues. CDR1 is SEHNR, CDR2 FQNEAQ, per germline (reference sequence). CDR3 nucleotide sequence: TGTGCCAGCAGCTTAAAGCTCGGAAAGGGACCAATCAATGAGCAGTTCTTC. Protein product: CASSLKLGKGPINEQFF.

Many counts were recorded for this clonotype. The CDR3 sequence: CSARELAATDTQYF. CDR3 sequence (DNA): TGCAGTGCTAGAGAACTAGCGGCCACAGATACGCAGTATTTT. The rearrangement joins TRBV20-1 to TRBJ2-3; 8 bases fit TRBD2. Trimming took 0 bases from V and 2 from J; bases not matched to a gene: 1. This CDR3 has 14 amino acids. Per germline, CDR1 DFQATT and CDR2 SNEGSKA (reference sequence).

The V and J genes are TRBV7-9 and TRBJ2-3, with D unclear. The germline V gene has CDR1 SEHNR and CDR2 FQNEAQ (reference sequence). The CDR3 is 13 amino acids. The germline V and J ends were trimmed by 6 bases and 4 bases, with 11 bases remaining between them. In DNA, the CDR3 is TGTGCCAGCAGAGCTTCAGGAGCAGATACGCAGTATTTT. It encodes CASRASGADTQYF.

This clonotype was picked up a small number of times. The chain recombines TRBV7-9 with TRBJ2-7; no firm D call. This CDR3 has 16 amino acids. Germline V gene data show CDR1 as SEHNR and CDR2 as FQNEAQ (reference sequence). V lost 1 base and J lost 1, with 14 bases in between. The CDR3: CASSLGSVIKSYEQYF. Written as DNA, the CDR3 is TGTGCCAGCAGCTTAGGATCGGTAATTAAGTCCTACGAGCAGTACTTC.

V gene TRBV11-2 combines with J gene TRBJ2-1; D unresolved. V lost 1 base, J lost 7 bases, and 11 bases lay in between. CDR3 size: 14 residues. The germline V gene encodes CDR1 SGHAT and CDR2 FQNNGV. The CDR3 DNA sequence: TGTGCCAGCAGCTTAGTTGGCAGCAAAAATGAGCAGTTCTTC. Translated, it gives CASSLVGSKNEQFF.

At least ten counts were recorded for this clonotype. The chain carries TRBV6-5 and TRBJ2-5, with D tentatively TRBD2 (6 bases). CDR1 is MNHEY and CDR2 is SVGAGI in the germline V gene. This CDR3 has 15 amino acids. V lost 2 bases and J lost 4, with 14 bases in between. The CDR3, as DNA: TGTGCCAGCAGTTACGGGGGGTACGGGGTAGAGACCCAGTACTTC. It translates to CASSYGGYGVETQYF.

This clonotype was observed a handful of times. The V and J genes are TRBV20-1 and TRBJ1-2; D gene unclear. From germline, CDR1 is DFQATT and CDR2 SNEGSKA (reference sequence). The ends were cut back, 0 bases at V and 2 bases at J, with 10 bases in the middle. This CDR3 is 14 amino acids long. DNA of the CDR3: TGCAGTGCTAGAGATCATGACGTCAACTATGGCTACACCTTC. This translates into CSARDHDVNYGYTF.

This rearrangement joins TRBV15 to TRBJ2-6; tentative D call: TRBD1 (6 bases). Trimming shortened V by 5 bases and J by 0 bases, and 14 bases separated the two germline ends. The V gene's germline CDR1 is LNHNV and CDR2 YYDKDF (reference sequence). This CDR3 spans 17 amino acids. The CDR3, as DNA: TGTGCCACCAGCCGTACGACAGGAAGCTCTGGGGCCAACGTCCTGACTTTC. This codes for CATSRTTGSSGANVLTF.